This T cell receptor beta chain appears in the sequencing data of a study of OX40 agonist ivuxolimab in advanced cancers. For the study at large: Having had anti-PD-1, anti-PD-L1 or anti-CTLA-4 therapy before was allowed, and around 44% had some.

Using immunoSEQ multiplex PCR, the repertoire was profiled, and TCRdb retains in-frame clones only, with some absent. The profile shows some 150,000 clones, about 93% of them singletons. On cycle 4 day 1 and cycle 7 day 1, as well as at baseline, blood was sampled. Findings and limits, study-wide: Both blood CD4+ and CD8+ T cells showed clonal growth by week 6 at 0.1 to 3.0 mg/kg.

A note on this clone: The antigen remains unidentified.

The CDR3 covers 15 residues. The rearrangement uses TRBV7-5 and TRBJ1-5; the D call TRBD1 from the table was never checked on the DNA. TRBV7-5 is a pseudogene segment. This TCR derives from an adult with an advanced solid tumor such as melanoma, head and neck, liver or kidney cancer. The sample consisted of CD4+ or CD8+ T cells sorted from blood, taken in a trial of the OX40 agonist ivuxolimab. The CDR3 DNA reads TGTGCCAGCAGCTTAGGTGGACAGGGGGATCAGCCCCAGCATTTT. This sequence encodes CASSLGGQGDQPQHF.